This entry lists 19 T cell receptor beta chains sequenced from one sample in a study of cytomegalovirus exposure and HLA in healthy donors. Use of 60 Vbeta and 13 Jbeta primers characterized the PCR. The table came from immunoSEQ multiplex PCR; TCRdb's copy has only in-frame clones and leaves some out. This table has 150,000 to 200,000 clones, about 82% appearing once. Sequences were obtained from PBMCs. The source of these receptors is a woman between 50 and 59 years old in good health and CMV-seronegative.

J is TRBJ1-5 and V is TRBV28; maybe TRBD1 (5 bases). This CDR3 is built from 14 residues. V lost 4 bases and J 2 bases, leaving 9 bases between the germline ends. The germline V gene has CDR1 MDHEN and CDR2 SYDVKM. Here the CDR3 reads CASSYGGGNQPQHF. The CDR3 DNA sequence: TGTGCCAGCAGTTACGGGGGGGGCAATCAGCCCCAGCATTTT.

This chain connects TRBV28 to TRBJ2-3, with TRBD1 identical over 8 bases. Germline V lookup: CDR1 MDHEN, CDR2 SYDVKM. V gave up 3 bases and J gave up 0 bases; unmatched junction bases: 11. This CDR3 comprises 18 residues. DNA for the CDR3: TGTGCCAGCAGTTTTGGGACAGGCGTTCGGACTAGCACAGATACGCAGTATTTT. It is translated as CASSFGTGVRTSTDTQYF.

The chain has TRBV27 and TRBJ1-5, with D possibly matching TRBD1 (5 bases). V dropped 5 bases and J dropped 0 bases, with 20 bases sitting between them. CDR1 MNHEY and CDR2 SMNVEV come from the germline V gene (reference sequence). The CDR3 covers 18 residues. CDR3 residues: CASSPPPAGGDSNQPQHF. The CDR3 coding sequence is TGTGCCAGCAGTCCTCCCCCCGCGGGGGGTGATAGCAATCAGCCCCAGCATTTT.

The chain is built from TRBV7-9 and TRBJ2-1; TRBD2 aligns across 10 bases. Trimming removed 2 bases from V and 6 bases from J; junction bases left unmatched: 10. The CDR3 extends over 17 amino acids. Germline V CDR1 and CDR2: SEHNR, FQNEAQ (reference sequence). In nucleotides, the CDR3 is TGTGCCAGCAGCTTATTTGGGGGACTAGCGAGGATCAATGAGCAGTTCTTC. Translation: CASSLFGGLARINEQFF.

V gene TRBV6-4 combines with J gene TRBJ1-6, with D uncertain. Trimming shortened V by 3 bases and J by 5 bases, and 5 bases separated the two germline ends. This CDR3 is built from 13 residues. Germline V gene sequence: CDR1 MRHNA, CDR2 SNTAGT. In nucleotides, the CDR3 is TGTGCCAGCAGTGAAGCTAATAATTCACCCCTCCACTTT. It encodes CASSEANNSPLHF.

The gene calls are TRBV7-9 and TRBJ2-7; a possible D gene is TRBD2 (6 bases). The CDR3 loop spans 14 amino acids. V dropped 6 bases and J dropped 3 bases, with 15 bases sitting between them. Germline lookup yields CDR1 SEHNR and CDR2 FQNEAQ (reference sequence). In DNA, the CDR3 is TGTGCCAGCAGTTCGCTCGGGGGTAGCTACGAGCAGTACTTC. This gives the protein CASSSLGGSYEQYF.

This clone was recorded once. This sequence joins TRBV7-2 and TRBJ2-3, with TRBD2 identical over 15 bases. This CDR3 has 18 residues. Unmatched junction bases numbered 7, after V lost 5 bases and J lost 1 base. The germline gives CDR1 SGHTA, CDR2 FQGNSA. The CDR3 DNA is TGTGCCAGCAGCACCGGACTAGCGGGAGGGCCTGGCACAGATACGCAGTATTTT. Protein: CASSTGLAGGPGTDTQYF.

This clone was observed a few times. The chain carries TRBV4-3 and TRBJ1-2, with D uncertain. V lost 0 bases and J lost 4, with 15 bases in between. The germline V gene has CDR1 LGHNA and CDR2 YSLEER. The CDR3 covers 16 residues. The CDR3 nucleotides are TGCGCCAGCAGCCAAGATTTGGGAATCGGAGGCTATGGCTACACCTTC. Protein product: CASSQDLGIGGYGYTF.

V is TRBV30 and J is TRBJ1-4; D ambiguous. Trimming removed 5 bases at V and 5 bases at J, with 18 bases between. The germline gives CDR1 GTSNPN, CDR2 SVGIG (reference sequence). The CDR3 consists of 15 residues. The CDR3 DNA reads as TGTGCCTGGGGAGGGTCTTTAGTATCGAATGAAAAACTGTTTTTT. Its translation is CAWGGSLVSNEKLFF.

In its sample, this clone was seen once. The V call is TRBV6-5, the J call TRBJ1-5; D is unclear. V was cut by 5 bases and J by 5 bases, with 13 bases left in between. Germline V gene lookup returns CDR1 MNHEY and CDR2 SVGAGI. The CDR3 is made up of 14 amino acids. CDR3 in DNA: TGTGCCAGCAGTGAGGGTCAGGCGTATCAGCCCCAGCATTTT. This gives the protein CASSEGQAYQPQHF.

The V and J genes are TRBV29-1 and TRBJ1-1; the D gene is possibly TRBD1 (6 bases). Per germline, CDR1 SQVTM and CDR2 ANQGSEA. Trimming pared 6 bases from V and 0 bases from J, leaving 14 bases between. The CDR3 contains 14 residues. CDR3 sequence (DNA): TGCAGCGTCAACAGGGCTTACATGAACACTGAAGCTTTCTTT. Translating it yields CSVNRAYMNTEAFF.

This clone was observed once. CDR3 in DNA: TGTGCCAGCAGTTTACCGGGACAGGTCGAGGCCGGGGAGCTGTTTTTT. Translated, it gives CASSLPGQVEAGELFF. The chain carries TRBV28 and TRBJ2-2, with 8 bases identical to TRBD1. Germline CDR1 is MDHEN and CDR2 is SYDVKM. Losses at the gene ends were 2 bases for V and 6 bases for J; bases not matched to a gene: 8. This CDR3 spans 16 amino acids. The full variable domain, in which reference TRBV28 and TRBJ2-2 provide the parts outside the CDR3, is DVKVTQSSRYLVKRTGEKVFLECVQDMDHENMFWYRQDPGLGLRLIYFSYDVKMKEKGDIPEGYSVSREKKERFSLILESASTNQTSMYLCASSLPGQVEAGELFFGEGSRLTVL.

The rearrangement links TRBV7-2 to TRBJ2-7, with D possibly being TRBD1 (5 bases). This CDR3 spans 11 amino acids. Trimming cost V 6 bases and J 6 bases, with 9 bases left between them. Germline V gene data show CDR1 as SGHTA and CDR2 as FQGNSA. The CDR3 coding sequence is TGTGCCAGCAGTATTCAGGGCGAGCAGTACTTC. Translated: CASSIQGEQYF.

The J gene is TRBJ2-1, the V gene TRBV7-9, with unresolved D. Per germline, CDR1 SEHNR and CDR2 FQNEAQ (reference sequence). V lost 2 bases to trimming and J lost 4 bases, with 9 bases between them. The CDR3 is made up of 14 amino acids. CDR3 residues: CASSLTQRYNEQFF. In DNA, the CDR3 is TGTGCCAGCAGCTTAACACAGAGATACAATGAGCAGTTCTTC.

The chain employs TRBV5-1 and TRBJ1-5; 10 bases fit TRBD1. Germline trimming cut 2 bases from V and 5 bases from J; bases unmatched to any gene: 1. Germline V gene sequence: CDR1 SGHRS, CDR2 YFSETQ. The CDR3 contains 14 residues. DNA for the CDR3: TGCGCCAGCAGCTTTGGGACAGGGGATCAGCCCCAGCATTTT. Amino acids: CASSFGTGDQPQHF.

This rearrangement joins TRBV6-5 to TRBJ1-2, with 8 bases identical to TRBD1. CDR1 and CDR2 from the germline V gene are MNHEY and SVGAGI. The trim removed 0 bases at V and 6 bases at J, leaving 3 bases unmatched. The CDR3 totals 14 residues. In DNA, the CDR3 is TGTGCCAGCAGTTACTCTCCGGGACAGGATGGCTACACCTTC. This sequence encodes CASSYSPGQDGYTF.

This chain uses TRBV27 with TRBJ2-2, with D possibly TRBD2 on 5 matching bases. V was cut by 5 bases and J by 2 bases, with 15 bases left in between. This CDR3 contains 16 residues. Germline CDR1 MNHEY, CDR2 SMNVEV (reference sequence). DNA of the CDR3: TGTGCCAGCAGTCCGAATGGACGGACTAACACCGGGGAGCTGTTTTTT. It codes for CASSPNGRTNTGELFF.

The V gene is TRBV5-1, the J gene TRBJ2-3; 10 positions match TRBD2. Germline V gene data show CDR1 as SGHRS and CDR2 as YFSETQ. The CDR3 is 17 residues long. V shed 0 bases and J 2 bases; nucleotides not matched to a gene: 6. The CDR3 DNA follows: TGCGCCAGCAGCTTGGGGCTAGCGGGGGTCAACACAGATACGCAGTATTTT. The encoded protein is CASSLGLAGVNTDTQYF.

This clone was recorded once. The chain links TRBV19 to TRBJ2-1; 11 positions agree with TRBD2. The CDR3 spans 15 residues. The germline gives CDR1 LNHDA, CDR2 SQIVND (reference sequence). The V gene end was trimmed by 4 bases and the J gene end by 7 bases; junction bases not matched to a gene: 6. CDR3 sequence: CASSKLAGEVNEQFF. CDR3 DNA: TGTGCCAGTAGTAAACTAGCGGGAGAGGTGAATGAGCAGTTCTTC.